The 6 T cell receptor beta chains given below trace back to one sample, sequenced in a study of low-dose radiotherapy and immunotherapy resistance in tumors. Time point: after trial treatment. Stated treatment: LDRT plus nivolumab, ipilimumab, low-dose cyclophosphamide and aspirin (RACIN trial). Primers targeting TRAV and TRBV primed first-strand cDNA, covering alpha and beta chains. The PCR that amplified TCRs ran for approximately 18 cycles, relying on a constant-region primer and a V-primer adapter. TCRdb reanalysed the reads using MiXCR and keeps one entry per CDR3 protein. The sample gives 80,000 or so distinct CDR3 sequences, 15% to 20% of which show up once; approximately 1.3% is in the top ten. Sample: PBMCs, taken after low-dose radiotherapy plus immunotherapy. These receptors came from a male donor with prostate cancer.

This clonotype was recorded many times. The CDR3 here is CASRSTDTQYF. The CDR3 DNA follows: TGTGCCAGCAGGTCCACAGATACGCAGTATTTT. The gene calls are TRBV6-6 and TRBJ2-3; no definite D call. CDR1 is MNHNY, CDR2 SVGAGI, per germline (reference sequence). The V end lost 6 bases, the J end lost 2 bases, and 3 bases lay between the germline ends. This CDR3 has 11 amino acids.

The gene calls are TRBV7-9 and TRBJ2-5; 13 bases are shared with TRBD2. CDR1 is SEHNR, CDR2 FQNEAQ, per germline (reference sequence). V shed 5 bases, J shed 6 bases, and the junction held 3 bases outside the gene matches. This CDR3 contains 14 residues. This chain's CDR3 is CASSTSGRAQTQYF. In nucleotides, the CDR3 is TGTGCCAGCAGCACTAGCGGGAGGGCACAGACCCAGTACTTC.

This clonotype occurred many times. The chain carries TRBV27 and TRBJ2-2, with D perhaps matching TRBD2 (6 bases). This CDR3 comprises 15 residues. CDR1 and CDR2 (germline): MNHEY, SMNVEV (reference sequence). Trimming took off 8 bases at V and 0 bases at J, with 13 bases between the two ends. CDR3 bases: TGTGCCAGCCGCCGGGACTTGGCGAACACCGGGGAGCTGTTTTTT. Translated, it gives CASRRDLANTGELFF.

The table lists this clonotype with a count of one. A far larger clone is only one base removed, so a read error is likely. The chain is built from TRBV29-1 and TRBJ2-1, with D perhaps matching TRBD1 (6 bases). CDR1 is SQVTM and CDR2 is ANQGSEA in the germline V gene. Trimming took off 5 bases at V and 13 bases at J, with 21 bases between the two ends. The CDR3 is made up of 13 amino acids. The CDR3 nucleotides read TGCAGCGTTAGGACAGTGACCCAAGAGACCCAGTTCTTC. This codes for CSVRTVTQETQFF.

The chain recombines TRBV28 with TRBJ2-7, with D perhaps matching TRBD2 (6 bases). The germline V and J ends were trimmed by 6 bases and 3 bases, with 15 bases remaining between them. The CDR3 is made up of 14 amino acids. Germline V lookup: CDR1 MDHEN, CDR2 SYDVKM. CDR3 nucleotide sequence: TGTGCCAGCAGGGCGGGACTCAAATACTACGAGCAGTACTTC. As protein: CASRAGLKYYEQYF.

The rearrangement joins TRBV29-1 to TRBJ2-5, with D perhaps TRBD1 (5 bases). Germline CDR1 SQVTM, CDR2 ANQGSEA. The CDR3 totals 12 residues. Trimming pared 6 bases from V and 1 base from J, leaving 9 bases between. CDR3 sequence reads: CSVTVPQETQYF. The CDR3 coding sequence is TGCAGCGTGACAGTCCCCCAAGAGACCCAGTACTTC.